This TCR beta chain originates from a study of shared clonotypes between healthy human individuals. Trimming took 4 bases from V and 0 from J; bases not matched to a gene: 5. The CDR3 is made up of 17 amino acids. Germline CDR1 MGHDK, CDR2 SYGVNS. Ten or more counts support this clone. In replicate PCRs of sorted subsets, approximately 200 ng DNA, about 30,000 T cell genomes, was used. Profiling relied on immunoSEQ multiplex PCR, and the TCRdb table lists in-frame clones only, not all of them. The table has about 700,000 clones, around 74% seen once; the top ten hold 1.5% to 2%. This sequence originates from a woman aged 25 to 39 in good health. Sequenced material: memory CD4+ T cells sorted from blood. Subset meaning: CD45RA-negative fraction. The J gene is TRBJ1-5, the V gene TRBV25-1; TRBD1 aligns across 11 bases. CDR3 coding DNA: TGTGCCAGCAGTGGAGGGACAGGGGGTATTAGCAATCAGCCCCAGCATTTT. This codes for CASSGGTGGISNQPQHF. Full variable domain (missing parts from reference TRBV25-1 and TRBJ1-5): EADIYQTPRYLVIGTGKKITLECSQTMGHDKMYWYQQDPGMELHLIHYSYGVNSTEKGDLSSESTVSRIRTEHFPLTLESARPSHTSQYLCASSGGTGGISNQPQHFGDGTRLSIL.